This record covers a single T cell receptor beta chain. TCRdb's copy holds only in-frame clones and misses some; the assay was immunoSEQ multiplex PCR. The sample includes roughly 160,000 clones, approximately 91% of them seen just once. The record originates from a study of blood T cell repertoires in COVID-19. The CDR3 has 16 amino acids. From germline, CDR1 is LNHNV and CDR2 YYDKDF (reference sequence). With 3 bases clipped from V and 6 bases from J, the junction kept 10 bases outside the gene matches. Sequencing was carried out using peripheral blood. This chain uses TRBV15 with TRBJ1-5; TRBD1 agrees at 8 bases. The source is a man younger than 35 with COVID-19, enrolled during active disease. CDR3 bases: TGTGCCACCAGCAGTGGGGACAGGCAAGGAGGTCAGCCCCAGCATTTT. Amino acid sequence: CATSSGDRQGGQPQHF.